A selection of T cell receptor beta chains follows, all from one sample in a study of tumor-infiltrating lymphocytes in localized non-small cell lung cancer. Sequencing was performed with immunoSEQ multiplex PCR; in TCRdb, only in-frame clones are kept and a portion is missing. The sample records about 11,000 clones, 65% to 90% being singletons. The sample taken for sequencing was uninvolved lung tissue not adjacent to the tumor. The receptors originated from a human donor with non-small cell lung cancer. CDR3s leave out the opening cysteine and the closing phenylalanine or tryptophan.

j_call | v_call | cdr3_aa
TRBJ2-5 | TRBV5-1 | ASSLDETQY
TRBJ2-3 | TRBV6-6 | ASSFGQDTDTQY
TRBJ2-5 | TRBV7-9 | ASSLGQGVQETQY
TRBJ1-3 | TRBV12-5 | ASNPGQGLGVY
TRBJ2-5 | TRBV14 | ASSQDSLQETQY
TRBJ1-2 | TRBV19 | ASSIGTGLYGYT
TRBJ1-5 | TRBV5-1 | ASSFNSGSNQPQH
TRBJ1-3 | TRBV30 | ALLRDGNTIY
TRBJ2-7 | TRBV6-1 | ASRLTGNYEQY
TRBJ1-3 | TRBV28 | ASGLNSGNTIY
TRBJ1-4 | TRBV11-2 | ASSSALGWVREANEKLF
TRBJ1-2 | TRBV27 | ASRGQTGYT